Detailed here is one T cell receptor (beta chain). Assay: immunoSEQ multiplex PCR; the TCRdb copy retains only in-frame clones and omits some. The sample comprises 200,000 to 250,000 clones, 75% to 95% of which are singletons, and about 1% rests with the top ten. These data come from a study of cytomegalovirus exposure and HLA in healthy donors. V was shortened by 0 bases and J by 4 bases, with 22 bases between the two germline ends. Germline V gene sequence: CDR1 SGHRS, CDR2 YFSETQ. The CDR3 length is 18 residues. This rearrangement joins TRBV5-1 to TRBJ1-1; perhaps TRBD1 as D (5 bases). The specimen sequenced was PBMCs. This TCR came from a woman younger than 30 in good health and CMV-seronegative. In nucleotides, the CDR3 is TGCGCCAGCAGCTTGGAGGCCAGTTTGGCCATTCAGGGCACTGAAGCTTTCTTT. This codes for CASSLEASLAIQGTEAFF.